This T cell receptor beta chain derives from a study of blood T cell repertoires in COVID-19. The CDR3 is 15 amino acids. The germline CDR1 and CDR2 sequences are SGHNT and YYREEE (reference sequence). Generated by immunoSEQ multiplex PCR, the TCRdb table keeps only in-frame clones and is missing some. The table has fewer than 400,000 clones, 90% seen once; the top ten hold around 4.2%. As regards this clone: At one boundary the junction diverges from the germline segment, which might be a read error.

The specimen was PBMCs or T cells enriched from blood (not recorded which). This clonotype originated in a woman aged 25-40 years who had been exposed to COVID-19. This sequence joins TRBV5-4 and TRBJ1-2; 8 positions agree with TRBD1. The CDR3 nucleotides read TGTGCCAGCAGCCCGGGTAGGGCAGCCCGAAAGGGACAGGCCTTC. Its protein is CASSPGRAARKGQAF.